This TCR beta chain was sequenced in a study of T cell repertoires in cytomegalovirus infection. Study in general: Carrying CMV and the relevant HLA type showed in public TCR beta signatures.

V was pared by 2 bases and J by 2 bases, with 3 bases of the junction left unmatched. Germline CDR1 is DFQATT and CDR2 is SNEGSKA (reference sequence). The CDR3 extends over 14 amino acids. This clonotype was detected a few times. TCRdb passed the reads through MiXCR, listing each CDR3 protein once. The repertoire consists of around 240,000 distinct CDR3 sequences, with approximately 22% occurring once and the leading ten covering around a sixth. The sequenced material came from CD8+ T cells from PBMCs. This rearrangement joins TRBV20-1 to TRBJ2-7; TRBD1 matches at 10 bases. The TCR originated in a human donor in good health (CMV status not recorded). Some clones in this sample may be carry-over from other donors' samples. The CDR3 DNA follows: TGCAGTGCTAGATCCGGGACAGGGGCCTACGAGCAGTACTTC. This sequence encodes CSARSGTGAYEQYF.